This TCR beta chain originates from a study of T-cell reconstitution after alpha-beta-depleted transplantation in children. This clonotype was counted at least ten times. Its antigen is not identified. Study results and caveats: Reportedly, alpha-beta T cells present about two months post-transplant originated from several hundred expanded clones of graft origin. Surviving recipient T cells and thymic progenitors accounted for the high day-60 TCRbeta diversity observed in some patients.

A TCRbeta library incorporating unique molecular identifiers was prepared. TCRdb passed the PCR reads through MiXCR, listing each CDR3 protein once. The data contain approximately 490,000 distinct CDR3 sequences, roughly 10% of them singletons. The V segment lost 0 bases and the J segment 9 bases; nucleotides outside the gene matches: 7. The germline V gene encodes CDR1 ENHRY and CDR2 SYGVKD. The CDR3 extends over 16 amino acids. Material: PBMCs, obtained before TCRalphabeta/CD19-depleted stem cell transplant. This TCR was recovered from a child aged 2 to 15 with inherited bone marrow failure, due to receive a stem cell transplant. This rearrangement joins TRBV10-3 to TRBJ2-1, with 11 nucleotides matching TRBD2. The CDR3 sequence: CAISESGLAGGVEQFF. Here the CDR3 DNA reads TGTGCCATCAGTGAGTCAGGGCTAGCGGGAGGCGTTGAGCAGTTCTTC.